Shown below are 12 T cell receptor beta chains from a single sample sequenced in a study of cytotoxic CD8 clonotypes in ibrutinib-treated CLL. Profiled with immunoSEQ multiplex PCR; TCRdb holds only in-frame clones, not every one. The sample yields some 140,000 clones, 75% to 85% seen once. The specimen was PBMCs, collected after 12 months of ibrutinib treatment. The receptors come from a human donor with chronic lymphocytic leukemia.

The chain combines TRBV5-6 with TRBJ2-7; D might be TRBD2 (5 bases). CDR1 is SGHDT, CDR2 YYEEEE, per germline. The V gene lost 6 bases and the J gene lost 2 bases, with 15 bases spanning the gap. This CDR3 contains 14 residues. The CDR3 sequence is CASNSRRGTYEQYF. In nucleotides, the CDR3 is TGTGCCAGCAACTCCCGCCGAGGGACCTACGAGCAGTACTTC.

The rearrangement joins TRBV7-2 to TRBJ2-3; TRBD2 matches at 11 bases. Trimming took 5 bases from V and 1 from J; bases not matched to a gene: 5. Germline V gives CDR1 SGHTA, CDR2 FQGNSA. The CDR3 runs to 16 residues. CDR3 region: CASSGPGLAGTDTQYF. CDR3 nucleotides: TGTGCCAGCAGCGGACCGGGACTAGCGGGCACAGATACGCAGTATTTT. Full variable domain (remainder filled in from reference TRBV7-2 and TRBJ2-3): GAGVSQSPSNKVTEKGKDVELRCDPISGHTALYWYRQSLGQGLEFLIYFQGNSAPDKSGLPSDRFSAERTGGSVSTLTIQRTQQEDSAVYLCASSGPGLAGTDTQYFGPGTRLTVL.

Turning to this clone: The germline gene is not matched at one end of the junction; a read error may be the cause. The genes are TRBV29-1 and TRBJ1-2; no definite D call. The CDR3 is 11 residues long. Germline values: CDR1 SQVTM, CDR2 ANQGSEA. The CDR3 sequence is CSGGGNYGYTF. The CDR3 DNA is TGCAGCGGCGGTGGTAACTACGGCTACACCTTC.

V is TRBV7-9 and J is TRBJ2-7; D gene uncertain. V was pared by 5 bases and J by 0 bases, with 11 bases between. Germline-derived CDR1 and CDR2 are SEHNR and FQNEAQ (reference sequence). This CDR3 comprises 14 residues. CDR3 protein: CASSLHSRSYEQYF. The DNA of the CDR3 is TGTGCCAGCAGCCTCCATAGCCGCTCCTACGAGCAGTACTTC. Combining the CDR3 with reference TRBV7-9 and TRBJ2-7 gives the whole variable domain DTGVSQNPRHKITKRGQNVTFRCDPISEHNRLYWYRQTLGQGPEFLTYFQNEAQLEKSRLLSDRFSAERPKGSFSTLEIQRTEQGDSAMYLCASSLHSRSYEQYFGPGTRLTVT.

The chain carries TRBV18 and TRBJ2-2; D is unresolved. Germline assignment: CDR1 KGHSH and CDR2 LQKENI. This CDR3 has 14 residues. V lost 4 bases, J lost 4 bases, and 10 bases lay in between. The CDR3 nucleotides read TGTGCCAGCTCACGTGTCTTGAGCACCGGGGAGCTGTTTTTT. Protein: CASSRVLSTGELFF.

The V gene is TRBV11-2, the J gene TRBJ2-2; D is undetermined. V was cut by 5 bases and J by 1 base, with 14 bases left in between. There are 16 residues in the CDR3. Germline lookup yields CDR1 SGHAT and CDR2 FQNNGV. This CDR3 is CASSPRGTENTGELFF. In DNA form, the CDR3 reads TGTGCCAGCAGCCCTAGAGGAACAGAGAACACCGGGGAGCTGTTTTTT. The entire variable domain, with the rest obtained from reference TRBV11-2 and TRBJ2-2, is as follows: EAGVAQSPRYKIIEKRQSVAFWCNPISGHATLYWYQQILGQGPKLLIQFQNNGVVDDSQLPKDRFSAERLKGVDSTLKIQPAKLEDSAVYLCASSPRGTENTGELFFGEGSRLTVL.

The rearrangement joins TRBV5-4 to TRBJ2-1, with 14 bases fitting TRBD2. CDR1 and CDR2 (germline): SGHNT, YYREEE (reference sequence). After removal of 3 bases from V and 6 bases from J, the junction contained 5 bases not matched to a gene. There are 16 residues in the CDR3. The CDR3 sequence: CASSWGLAGASNEQFF. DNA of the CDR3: TGTGCCAGCAGCTGGGGACTAGCGGGAGCTTCCAATGAGCAGTTCTTC.

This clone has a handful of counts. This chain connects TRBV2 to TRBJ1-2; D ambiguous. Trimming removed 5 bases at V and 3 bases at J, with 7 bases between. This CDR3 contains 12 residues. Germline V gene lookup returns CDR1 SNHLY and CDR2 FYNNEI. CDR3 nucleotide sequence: TGTGCCAGCAGTCGGGAGGACTATGGCTACACCTTC. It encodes CASSREDYGYTF. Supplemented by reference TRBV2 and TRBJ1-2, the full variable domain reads EPEVTQTPSHQVTQMGQEVILRCVPISNHLYFYWYRQILGQKVEFLVSFYNNEISEKSEIFDDQFSVERPDGSNFTLKIRSTKLEDSAMYFCASSREDYGYTFGSGTRLTVV.

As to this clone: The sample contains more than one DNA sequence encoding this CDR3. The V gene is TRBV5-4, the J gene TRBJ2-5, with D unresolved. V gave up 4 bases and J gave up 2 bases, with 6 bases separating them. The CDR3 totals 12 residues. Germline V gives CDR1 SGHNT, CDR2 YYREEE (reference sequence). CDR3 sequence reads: CASSLPQETQYF. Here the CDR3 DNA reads TGTGCCAGCAGCCTCCCGCAAGAGACCCAGTACTTC.

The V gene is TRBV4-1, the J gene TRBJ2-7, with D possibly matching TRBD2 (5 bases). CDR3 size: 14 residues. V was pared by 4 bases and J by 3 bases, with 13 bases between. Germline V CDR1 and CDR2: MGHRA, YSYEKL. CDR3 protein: CASSPEARNYEQYF. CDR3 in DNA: TGCGCCAGCAGCCCGGAGGCTAGAAACTACGAGCAGTACTTC.

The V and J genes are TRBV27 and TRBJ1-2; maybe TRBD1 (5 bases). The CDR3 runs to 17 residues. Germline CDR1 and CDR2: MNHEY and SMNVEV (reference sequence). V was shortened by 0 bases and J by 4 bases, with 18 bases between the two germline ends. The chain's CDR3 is CASSLSKRAGTLYGYTF. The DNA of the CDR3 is TGTGCCAGCAGTTTATCGAAGAGGGCAGGGACTCTCTATGGCTACACCTTC.

Here the CDR3 DNA reads TGTGCCAGCAGCCCCCCCGGCCCCACCGCCTACTACGAGCAGTACTTC. Residues: CASSPPGPTAYYEQYF. J is TRBJ2-7 and V is TRBV7-9; the D is unclear. Germline assignment: CDR1 SEHNR and CDR2 FQNEAQ (reference sequence). V was cut by 5 bases and J by 3 bases, with 20 bases left in between. The CDR3 extends over 16 amino acids. Combining the CDR3 with reference TRBV7-9 and TRBJ2-7 gives the whole variable domain DTGVSQNPRHKITKRGQNVTFRCDPISEHNRLYWYRQTLGQGPEFLTYFQNEAQLEKSRLLSDRFSAERPKGSFSTLEIQRTEQGDSAMYLCASSPPGPTAYYEQYFGPGTRLTVT.